This T cell receptor beta chain was identified during a study of cytomegalovirus exposure and HLA in healthy donors. Findings of the study overall: The study labeled fewer than 200 TCR beta chains cytomegalovirus-associated. Most TCR sequences were seen very rarely across donors, but some public TCRs occurred in many.

A word on this clone: Its target is not known.

Primers included in the PCR were 60 Vbeta and 13 Jbeta primers. TCRdb keeps only in-frame clones here, not all; method: immunoSEQ multiplex PCR. Found here are some 120,000 clones, 79% of them singletons; the top ten hold 3.5% to 5%. Germline-derived CDR1 and CDR2 are MDHEN and SYDVKM. The CDR3 has 14 amino acids. The ends were cut back, 2 bases at V and 1 base at J, with 8 bases in the middle. The specimen was PBMCs. This rearrangement joins TRBV28 to TRBJ2-5; D might be TRBD2 (5 bases). This receptor was taken from a young man in good health and CMV-seropositive. CDR3 residues: CASSLPRGQETQYF. The CDR3 DNA sequence: TGTGCCAGCAGTTTACCCCGGGGCCAAGAGACCCAGTACTTC.